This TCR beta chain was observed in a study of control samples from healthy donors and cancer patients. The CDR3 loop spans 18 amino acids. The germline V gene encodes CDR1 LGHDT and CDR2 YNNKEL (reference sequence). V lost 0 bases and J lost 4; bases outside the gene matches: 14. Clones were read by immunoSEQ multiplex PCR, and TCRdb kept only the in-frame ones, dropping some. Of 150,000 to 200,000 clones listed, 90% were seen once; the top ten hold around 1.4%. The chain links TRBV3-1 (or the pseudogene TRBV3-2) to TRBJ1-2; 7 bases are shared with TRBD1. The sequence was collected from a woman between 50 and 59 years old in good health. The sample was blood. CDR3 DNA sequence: TGTGCCAGCAGCCAAGAAATACCGGGGGGGGACAGCGCCTATGGCTACACCTTC. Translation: CASSQEIPGGDSAYGYTF.